Following are 21 T cell receptor beta chains from one sample sequenced in a study of early T cells in non-severe SARS-CoV-2 infection (dated by TCRdb to the early 2020s). The method was 5' RACE. Reads for this sample came from a NextSeq 500. TCRdb trimmed the raw reads at Q25, called clones with MiXCR and kept productive beta chains. Entries are consolidated by CDR3 protein sequence, retaining the most common genes and DNA. For this sample the table gives 15,000 to 20,000 distinct CDR3 sequences, of which approximately 4.8% were detected only once. The ten largest account for under 8.5% of the sample. Material for sequencing was whole blood. All receptors derive from an adult who was a healthcare worker with PCR-confirmed SARS-CoV-2 infection or an uninfected control (not recorded which).

Ten or more counts support this clonotype. V is TRBV30 and J is TRBJ2-7, with D unclear. Per germline, CDR1 GTSNPN and CDR2 SVGIG (reference sequence). The CDR3 totals 16 residues. V dropped 4 bases and J dropped 3 bases, with 22 bases sitting between them. The CDR3 nucleotides read TGTGCCTGGATTATTCCACTACCCAAAATGATCTACGAGCAGTACGTC. Amino acid sequence: CAWIIPLPKMIYEQYV.

In regard to this clonotype: Being one base from a much bigger clone, this may be a read error. The V gene is TRBV27, the J gene TRBJ2-7; D is uncertain. The germline V and J ends were trimmed by 8 bases and 0 bases, with 14 bases remaining between them. The CDR3 totals 14 residues. Germline CDR1 and CDR2: MNHEY and SMNVEV (reference sequence). CDR3: CASGPQEISYEQYF. The CDR3 bases are TGTGCCAGCGGACCCCAGGAGATCTCCTACGAGCAGTACTTC.

This clonotype was seen at least ten times. The CDR3 here is CASRGSSYEQYF. The CDR3, as DNA: TGTGCCAGCCGGGGGAGCTCCTACGAGCAGTACTTC. The J gene is TRBJ2-7, the V gene TRBV6-5, with D tentatively TRBD2 (6 bases). This CDR3 has 12 amino acids. CDR1 and CDR2 (germline): MNHEY, SVGAGI. The V and J ends lost 8 bases and 0 bases respectively, with 8 bases between them.

In this sample, this clonotype turned up many times. CDR3 sequence: CAIRLGQLNTEAFF. CDR3 DNA sequence: TGTGCCATCAGGCTGGGACAGTTGAACACTGAAGCTTTCTTT. The chain couples TRBV10-3 to TRBJ1-1; 7 bases fit TRBD1. Germline lookup yields CDR1 ENHRY and CDR2 SYGVKD. J lost 0 bases, V lost 6 bases, and 4 bases had no gene match. The CDR3 contains 14 residues.

This clonotype has at least ten counts. The chain has TRBV10-1 and TRBJ1-1; a weak D match, TRBD1 (5 bases). From germline, CDR1 is WNHNN and CDR2 SYGVQD (reference sequence). The V end lost 10 bases, the J end lost 2 bases, and 14 bases lay between the germline ends. This CDR3 has 13 residues. The CDR3 nucleotides are TGCGCCACCTCAGCCAGGGAAAACACTGAAGCTTTCTTT. Translating gives CATSARENTEAFF.

This clonotype showed up many times. The chain recombines TRBV7-9 with TRBJ1-1; D is unclear. Germline loops: CDR1 SEHNR, CDR2 FQNEAQ (reference sequence). Deletions cut 3 bases from V and 4 bases from J, with 12 bases between. The CDR3 is 14 residues long. Written as DNA, the CDR3 is TGTGCCAGCAGCTTCGGCGGGCGGCCCACTGAAGCTTTCTTT. Encoded protein: CASSFGGRPTEAFF. Looking up the rest from reference TRBV7-9 and TRBJ1-1 gives the full variable domain: DTGVSQNPRHKITKRGQNVTFRCDPISEHNRLYWYRQTLGQGPEFLTYFQNEAQLEKSRLLSDRFSAERPKGSFSTLEIQRTEQGDSAMYLCASSFGGRPTEAFFGQGTRLTVV.

Many counts were recorded for this clonotype. The rearrangement uses TRBV7-9 and TRBJ2-6, with D perhaps assigned TRBD1 or TRBD2 (5 bases each). The CDR3 has 18 amino acids. Germline V lookup: CDR1 SEHNR, CDR2 FQNEAQ (reference sequence). The germline V and J ends were trimmed by 1 base and 0 bases, with 13 bases remaining between them. CDR3 DNA sequence: TGTGCCAGCAGCTTAGGGTGGGACGACCGCTCTGGGGCCAACGTCCTGACTTTC. As protein: CASSLGWDDRSGANVLTF.

This clonotype was counted a few times. The gene calls are TRBV6-1 and TRBJ1-1, with D unclear. The V and J ends lost 4 bases and 1 base respectively, with 13 bases between them. The CDR3 runs 15 residues. Germline V CDR1 and CDR2: MNHNS, SASEGT. DNA of the CDR3: TGTGCCAGCAGTGCCGGGAGAGGACGGAACACTGAAGCTTTCTTT. Its translation: CASSAGRGRNTEAFF.

This clonotype is medium-sized by share. CDR3 DNA: TGTGCCAGCAGCTTAGGTAACAGGGTCTACGAGCAGTACTTC. As protein: CASSLGNRVYEQYF. The V gene is TRBV7-2, the J gene TRBJ2-7, with D tentatively TRBD1 (6 bases). The CDR3 consists of 14 residues. Trimming left V 1 base short and J 3 bases short, with 10 bases between. Per the germline V gene, CDR1 is SGHTA and CDR2 is FQGNSA. Based on the CDR3 plus reference TRBV7-2 and TRBJ2-7, the full variable domain is GAGVSQSPSNKVTEKGKDVELRCDPISGHTALYWYRQSLGQGLEFLIYFQGNSAPDKSGLPSDRFSAERTGGSVSTLTIQRTQQEDSAVYLCASSLGNRVYEQYFGPGTRLTVT.

This clonotype is medium-sized by share. The J gene is TRBJ2-1, the V gene TRBV20-1; D remains ambiguous. The V gene lost 0 bases and the J gene lost 10 bases, with 16 bases spanning the gap. The CDR3 is 14 residues long. CDR1 and CDR2 (germline): DFQATT, SNEGSKA (reference sequence). CDR3 in DNA: TGCAGTGCTAGAGATTTTGCCGGGTTGGTAGAGCAGTTCTTC. It specifies CSARDFAGLVEQFF.

This clonotype was found many times. This sequence joins TRBV11-2 and TRBJ2-1; 9 bases match TRBD2. The CDR3 is made up of 15 amino acids. V trimming: 4 bases; J trimming: 9 bases; junction bases outside the gene matches: 10. The germline V gene encodes CDR1 SGHAT and CDR2 FQNNGV. The CDR3 is CASSYSGRGVGEQFF. The CDR3 DNA reads TGTGCCAGCAGCTATAGCGGGAGAGGAGTCGGTGAGCAGTTCTTC.

Judged by abundance, this clonotype is medium-sized. The chain is built from TRBV29-1 and TRBJ2-7, with 8 bases identical to TRBD2. This CDR3 spans 13 amino acids. Unmatched junction bases numbered 5, after V lost 7 bases and J lost 0 bases. The germline CDR1 and CDR2 sequences are SQVTM and ANQGSEA. CDR3 loop: CSASRGGSYEQYV. In nucleotides, the CDR3 is TGCAGCGCCAGCCGGGGGGGCTCCTACGAGCAGTACGTC.

This clonotype was counted at least ten times. V gene TRBV12-3 or TRBV12-4 combines with J gene TRBJ1-1, with D unresolved. CDR3 length equals 13 residues. Trimming removed 1 base at V and 7 bases at J, with 10 bases between. The CDR3 is CASSLGLGVEAFF. The CDR3 DNA sequence: TGTGCCAGCAGTTTAGGTCTCGGTGTTGAAGCTTTCTTT.

This clonotype counts as medium-sized (0.01 to 0.1%). The chain carries TRBV5-3 and TRBJ2-1; D ambiguous. TRBV5-3 is marked as an open reading frame, function uncertain. CDR3 length: 11 amino acids. Trimming removed 1 base from V and 6 bases from J, with 2 bases in between. Here the CDR3 DNA reads TGTGCCAGAAGCTTGAGCAATGAGCAGTTCTTC. Its translation is CARSLSNEQFF.

This clonotype was seen at least ten times. The V call is TRBV27, the J call TRBJ1-5, with 11 bases identical to TRBD1. V was clipped by 5 bases and J by 5 bases; unmatched bases: 5. Germline lookup yields CDR1 MNHEY and CDR2 SMNVEV (reference sequence). CDR3 length: 15 residues. The CDR3 nucleotides read TGTGCCAGCAGTACCGGGACAGGGGGGTATCAGCCCCAGCATTTT. Encoded protein: CASSTGTGGYQPQHF.

This clonotype was counted ten times or more. This sequence joins TRBV6-5 and TRBJ1-1; D gene uncertain. Trimming cost V 4 bases and J 2 bases, with 8 bases left between them. Germline V gene data show CDR1 as MNHEY and CDR2 as SVGAGI. This CDR3 is 13 amino acids long. CDR3 coding DNA: TGTGCCAGCAGTTTAGACTTAAACACTGAAGCTTTCTTT. This encodes CASSLDLNTEAFF.

The genes are TRBV6-2 or TRBV6-3 and TRBJ2-7; D gene ambiguous. Trimming took off 6 bases at V and 4 bases at J, with 13 bases between the two ends. The CDR3 totals 13 residues. The germline gives CDR1 MNHEY, CDR2 SVGEGT. The CDR3: CASSPQGPYEQYV. CDR3 bases: TGTGCCAGCAGCCCCCAAGGACCATACGAGCAGTACGTC.

Many counts were recorded for this clonotype. The chain employs TRBV3-1 and TRBJ2-5; D is possibly TRBD1 (6 bases). This CDR3 has 14 residues. Trimming took off 3 bases at V and 4 bases at J, with 12 bases between the two ends. In germline, CDR1 is LGHDT, CDR2 YNNKEL (reference sequence). CDR3 bases: TGTGCCAGCAGCCAGGCACAGGGCGGAGAGACCCAGTACTTC. As protein: CASSQAQGGETQYF.

The chain has TRBV5-4 and TRBJ2-2, with no clear D. The V and J ends lost 0 bases and 0 bases respectively, with 3 bases between them. The CDR3 runs 14 residues. The V gene's germline CDR1 is SGHNT and CDR2 YYREEE (reference sequence). CDR3 DNA sequence: TGTGCCAGCAGCTTGGGGTCGAACACCGGGGAGCTGTTTTTT. It translates to CASSLGSNTGELFF.

This clonotype was seen many times. The CDR3 region is CASSGRLASYNEQFF. The CDR3 region has the DNA TGTGCCAGCAGTGGGCGACTAGCGTCCTACAATGAGCAGTTCTTC. The V gene is TRBV6-2 or TRBV6-3, the J gene TRBJ2-1; 8 bases fit TRBD2. Germline CDR1 and CDR2: MNHEY and SVGEGT. This CDR3 has 15 residues. The J segment lost 1 base and the V segment lost 5 bases, leaving 4 bases of the junction unmatched.

This clonotype was counted many times. The rearrangement uses TRBV12-3 or TRBV12-4 and TRBJ1-5; TRBD1 matches at 8 bases. The CDR3 has 14 residues. Trimming took 4 bases from V and 8 from J; bases not matched to a gene: 7. The CDR3 region is CASSSGQVVEPQHF. CDR3 DNA sequence: TGTGCCAGCAGTTCGGGACAGGTAGTAGAGCCCCAGCATTTT.